Below are 27 T cell receptor beta chains sequenced from a single sample in a study of post-analysis software for immune sequencing data. Study results and caveats: About five TRBV segments, including TRBV5-6, TRBV5-1 and TRBV20-1, were more frequent in patients than controls.

Built from TCR beta cDNA, the libraries had unique molecular identifiers in them. In TCRdb, the PCR reads were re-called with MiXCR into one record per CDR3 protein. Altogether hundreds of thousands of distinct CDR3 sequences are present, roughly three fifths being singletons, with the ten largest covering about 11%. Their recognized antigens are unknown. What was sequenced was blood. These receptors were taken from a girl aged 2 to 10 with multiple sclerosis.

This chain connects TRBV6-2 or TRBV6-3 to TRBJ2-7, with TRBD2 matching over 13 bases. The J call may be mistaken, given a closer DNA end match to TRBJ2-5. Germline CDR1 reads MNHEY; CDR2 reads SVGEGT. The CDR3 spans 16 residues. The CDR3 protein is CASRRGLAGARETQYF. CDR3 coding DNA: TGTGCCAGCAGACGAGGACTAGCGGGAGCCCGGGAGACCCAGTACTTC.

In its sample, this clonotype was seen a few times. The rearrangement joins TRBV4-3 to TRBJ2-1; tentative D call: TRBD1 (5 bases). The CDR3 is made up of 15 amino acids. V was clipped by 0 bases and J by 6 bases, with 12 bases between them. Germline CDR1 reads LGHNA; CDR2 reads YSLEER. This chain's CDR3 is CASSQDLAGRNEQFF. The CDR3 DNA reads TGCGCCAGCAGCCAAGATCTGGCAGGGCGCAATGAGCAGTTCTTC.

The chain employs TRBV20-1 and TRBJ2-1; 7 nucleotides align to TRBD2. This CDR3 is 14 amino acids long. Germline CDR1 DFQATT, CDR2 SNEGSKA (reference sequence). The V gene end was trimmed by 3 bases and the J gene end by 10 bases; junction bases not matched to a gene: 12. CDR3 sequence reads: CSARARTSLNEQFF. In DNA, the CDR3 is TGCAGTGCTAGGGCCCGGACTAGTCTAAACGAGCAGTTCTTC.

The rearrangement links TRBV20-1 to TRBJ1-2; D is unclear. Between the trimmed V and J ends, which lost 3 bases and 8 bases, there was a span of 13 bases. Germline V CDR1 and CDR2: DFQATT, SNEGSKA (reference sequence). The CDR3 extends over 12 amino acids. CDR3 amino acids: CSARGSLWGYTF. DNA for the CDR3: TGCAGTGCTAGGGGCAGCTTGTGGGGCTACACCTTC.

The chain couples TRBV29-1 to TRBJ2-3, with 9 bases aligning to TRBD2. Germline V gene lookup returns CDR1 SQVTM and CDR2 ANQGSEA. J lost 2 bases, V lost 2 bases, and 5 bases had no gene match. The CDR3 sequence is 15 residues long. Here the CDR3 reads CSVEPSGTVTDTQYF. The CDR3 nucleotides read TGCAGCGTTGAACCTAGCGGGACAGTCACAGATACGCAGTATTTT.

The genes are TRBV11-2 and TRBJ2-6; 15 nucleotides match TRBD2. From germline, CDR1 is SGHAT and CDR2 FQNNGV. The junction had 12 bases not matched to a gene; V was cut back by 5 bases and J by 4 bases. This CDR3 has 20 residues. The DNA of the CDR3 is TGTGCCAGCAGCGGCAGGACTAGCGGGAGGGACCCGGTCGGGGCCAACGTCCTGACTTTC. Its protein is CASSGRTSGRDPVGANVLTF.

This clonotype was seen more than once but under ten times. The V gene is TRBV12-5, the J gene TRBJ2-6; the D is unclear. In germline, CDR1 is LGHNT, CDR2 FRNRAP. The V end was cut by 2 bases, the J end by 4 bases, with 3 bases between. The CDR3 has 13 amino acids. The CDR3 nucleotides are TGTGCTAGTGGTTTGAAGGGGGCCAACGTCCTGACTTTC. This sequence encodes CASGLKGANVLTF. Full variable domain (remainder filled in from reference TRBV12-5 and TRBJ2-6): DARVTQTPRHKVTEMGQEVTMRCQPILGHNTVFWYRQTMMQGLELLAYFRNRAPLDDSGMPKDRFSAEMPDATLATLKIQPSEPRDSAVYFCASGLKGANVLTFGAGSRLTVL.

The CDR3 nucleotides are TGTGCCAGCAGCATGGGGGGGAGCACAGATACGCAGTATTTT. Encoded protein: CASSMGGSTDTQYF. The chain employs TRBV6-4 and TRBJ2-3; the match to TRBD2 covers 7 bases. The V segment lost 6 bases and the J segment 0 bases; nucleotides outside the gene matches: 3. The germline V gene encodes CDR1 MRHNA and CDR2 SNTAGT. The CDR3 contains 14 residues.

The chain is built from TRBV20-1 and TRBJ1-2, with 8 bases matching TRBD1. CDR3 length equals 13 residues. In germline, CDR1 is DFQATT, CDR2 SNEGSKA (reference sequence). J gave up 4 bases and V 5 bases, and 6 bases lay outside the gene matches. The CDR3 DNA reads TGCAGTGCTCCAGGGGGCCGGGGCTATGGCTACACCTTC. This codes for CSAPGGRGYGYTF.

The table lists this clonotype with a few counts. The chain has TRBV4-3 and TRBJ2-6; D remains ambiguous. V gave up 0 bases and J gave up 0 bases, with 9 bases separating them. Germline CDR1 is LGHNA and CDR2 is YSLEER. CDR3 size: 17 residues. CDR3 loop: CASSQDLKGSGANVLTF. CDR3 DNA sequence: TGCGCCAGCAGCCAAGATTTGAAGGGCTCTGGGGCCAACGTCCTGACTTTC.

This clonotype was counted between two and nine times. CDR3 in amino acids: CSAGSGGLLYEQYF. CDR3 nucleotide sequence: TGCAGTGCTGGGTCTGGCGGGCTGTTATACGAGCAGTACTTC. This chain connects TRBV20-1 to TRBJ2-7, with a weak D call TRBD2 (5 bases). Germline V CDR1 and CDR2: DFQATT, SNEGSKA (reference sequence). The CDR3 length is 14 residues. V lost 5 bases, J lost 4 bases, and 18 bases lay in between.

This clonotype was seen only a few times. This rearrangement joins TRBV12-3 or TRBV12-4 to TRBJ2-1, with D perhaps given as TRBD1 or TRBD2 (5 bases each). This CDR3 has 14 amino acids. V was trimmed by 2 bases and J by 9 bases, leaving 14 bases between them. CDR3 sequence: CASSLMGDGVEQFF. CDR3 DNA sequence: TGTGCCAGCAGTTTAATGGGGGATGGGGTTGAGCAGTTCTTC.

J is TRBJ2-7 and V is TRBV6-5; perhaps TRBD1 as D (6 bases). This CDR3 spans 14 amino acids. The germline V and J ends were trimmed by 0 bases and 8 bases, with 14 bases remaining between them. Germline CDR1 reads MNHEY; CDR2 reads SVGAGI. The CDR3 region is CASSYSGQIYKQYF. The DNA of the CDR3 is TGTGCCAGCAGTTACTCTGGACAGATATACAAGCAGTACTTC.

The J gene is TRBJ1-1, the V gene TRBV5-1, with TRBD1 matching 7 bases. The germline CDR1 and CDR2 sequences are SGHRS and YFSETQ. The CDR3 is 15 residues long. The trim removed 0 bases at V and 7 bases at J, leaving 9 bases unmatched. DNA for the CDR3: TGCGCCAGCAGCTTGGTAGCAGGGGGGAACCGTGAAGCTTTCTTT. This gives the protein CASSLVAGGNREAFF.

The rearrangement links TRBV12-3 or TRBV12-4 to TRBJ2-4; D is ambiguous. CDR3 size: 16 residues. Between the trimmed V and J ends, which lost 2 bases and 2 bases, there was a span of 13 bases. The CDR3 coding sequence is TGTGCCAGCAGTTTATATAGCATGAGATCCAAAAACATTCAGTACTTC. This sequence encodes CASSLYSMRSKNIQYF.

The V gene is TRBV12-3 or TRBV12-4, the J gene TRBJ2-1; 9 positions match TRBD1. The junction had 12 bases not matched to a gene; V was cut back by 3 bases and J by 6 bases. This CDR3 comprises 17 residues. CDR3 sequence: CASSFLVQGARGNEQFF. DNA for the CDR3: TGTGCCAGCAGTTTCCTTGTACAGGGGGCGCGAGGCAATGAGCAGTTCTTC.

This clonotype was seen a few times. The rearrangement joins TRBV20-1 to TRBJ2-5; TRBD2 matches at 10 bases. Trimming cost V 3 bases and J 6 bases; bases outside gene matches: 4. This CDR3 comprises 13 residues. Germline V gene data show CDR1 as DFQATT and CDR2 as SNEGSKA (reference sequence). As DNA, the CDR3 is TGCAGTGCTAGGAGCGGGGGGGCCCAGACCCAGTACTTC. This encodes CSARSGGAQTQYF.

The J gene is TRBJ2-5, the V gene TRBV7-2; 7 bases line up with TRBD2. J lost 1 base, V lost 3 bases, and 8 bases had no gene match. Germline lookup yields CDR1 SGHTA and CDR2 FQGNSA. CDR3 length: 16 residues. In DNA form, the CDR3 reads TGTGCCAGCAGCTTTTGGGGGGAGGGCCTCCAAGAGACCCAGTACTTC. Its protein product is CASSFWGEGLQETQYF.

The V and J genes are TRBV20-1 and TRBJ2-5; D gene unclear. Germline values: CDR1 DFQATT, CDR2 SNEGSKA (reference sequence). V lost 0 bases to trimming and J lost 0 bases, with 2 bases between them. The CDR3 consists of 12 residues. CDR3 protein: CSARDHQETQYF. The CDR3 DNA reads as TGCAGTGCTAGAGACCACCAAGAGACCCAGTACTTC.

This chain uses TRBV29-1 with TRBJ2-4, with D tentatively TRBD2 (7 bases). Germline loops: CDR1 SQVTM, CDR2 ANQGSEA. Trimming removed 0 bases from V and 0 bases from J, with 15 bases in between. The CDR3 sequence is 17 residues long. CDR3 amino acids: CSVEDLGGAVAKNIQYF. Written as DNA, the CDR3 is TGCAGCGTTGAAGATTTGGGGGGGGCCGTAGCCAAAAACATTCAGTACTTC.

CDR3 protein: CASSLVLGWDNNEQFF. The CDR3 DNA sequence: TGCGCCAGCAGCTTGGTTCTAGGGTGGGATAACAATGAGCAGTTCTTC. The chain is built from TRBV5-1 and TRBJ2-1; D gene unclear. V was clipped by 0 bases and J by 5 bases, with 15 bases between them. Germline V gene sequence: CDR1 SGHRS, CDR2 YFSETQ. This CDR3 has 16 residues.

Only a few counts were recorded for this clonotype. The chain carries TRBV20-1 and TRBJ2-5; 8 bases are shared with TRBD2. The CDR3 totals 14 residues. J was trimmed by 5 bases and V by 3 bases; bases with no gene match: 8. Germline-derived CDR1 and CDR2 are DFQATT and SNEGSKA (reference sequence). As DNA, the CDR3 is TGCAGTGCTAGGACCGAGCGGGGGTTGGAGACCCAGTACTTC. Translating it yields CSARTERGLETQYF.

CDR3 sequence (DNA): TGTGCCAGCACCCCCCCGCCCCCAAGGAATGAGCAGTTCTTC. It is translated as CASTPPPPRNEQFF. The chain uses TRBV6-5 and TRBJ2-1, with D unresolved. The germline V gene has CDR1 MNHEY and CDR2 SVGAGI. V lost 7 bases and J 7 bases, leaving 17 bases between the germline ends. The CDR3 contains 14 residues.

The chain links TRBV29-1 to TRBJ2-1, with a tentative D call TRBD1 (6 bases). CDR1 is SQVTM and CDR2 is ANQGSEA in the germline V gene. V shed 6 bases and J shed 3 bases, with 15 bases lying between them. The CDR3 consists of 14 residues. The CDR3 DNA sequence: TGCAGCGTCGCCGGGACAAACCTCTACAATGAGCAGTTCTTC. Its protein product is CSVAGTNLYNEQFF.

This clonotype has just one count. The chain is built from TRBV7-2 and TRBJ1-2; possibly TRBD1 for D (5 bases). This CDR3 is 13 amino acids long. V was trimmed by 1 base and J by 7 bases, leaving 10 bases between them. Looked up from germline, CDR1 is SGHTA and CDR2 is FQGNSA. Written as DNA, the CDR3 is TGTGCCAGCAGCTTAGACAGGAATGGTGGCTACACCTTC. This encodes CASSLDRNGGYTF.

The chain employs TRBV7-2 and TRBJ2-5, with D perhaps matching TRBD1 or TRBD2 (5 bases each). Per the germline V gene, CDR1 is SGHTA and CDR2 is FQGNSA. This CDR3 is built from 14 residues. V was pared by 1 base and J by 5 bases, with 11 bases between. CDR3 in amino acids: CASSLERWGETQYF. CDR3 DNA: TGTGCCAGCAGCTTAGAGCGTTGGGGGGAGACCCAGTACTTC.

Here the CDR3 DNA reads TGTGCCAGCAGTTACACACCCCGGGGGGCTAATGAAAAACTGTTTTTT. Translating gives CASSYTPRGANEKLFF. V and J are TRBV6-5 and TRBJ1-4, with a weak D call TRBD1 (5 bases). V lost 2 bases to trimming and J lost 3 bases, with 13 bases between them. From germline, CDR1 is MNHEY and CDR2 SVGAGI. The length of the CDR3 is 16 residues.